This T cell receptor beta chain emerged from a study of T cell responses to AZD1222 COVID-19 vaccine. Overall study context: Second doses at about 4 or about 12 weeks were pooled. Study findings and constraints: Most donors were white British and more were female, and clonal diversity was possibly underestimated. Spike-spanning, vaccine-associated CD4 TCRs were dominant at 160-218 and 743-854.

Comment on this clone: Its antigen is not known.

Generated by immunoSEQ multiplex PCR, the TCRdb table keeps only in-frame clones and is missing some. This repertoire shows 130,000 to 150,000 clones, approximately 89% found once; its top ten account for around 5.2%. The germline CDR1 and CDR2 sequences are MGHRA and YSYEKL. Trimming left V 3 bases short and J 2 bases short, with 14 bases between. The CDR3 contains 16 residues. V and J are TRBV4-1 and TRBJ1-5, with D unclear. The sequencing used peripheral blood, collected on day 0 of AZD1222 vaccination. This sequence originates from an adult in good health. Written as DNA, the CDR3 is TGCGCCAGCAGCCATGAGAGGGAAGTTGGCAATCAGCCCCAGCATTTT. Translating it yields CASSHEREVGNQPQHF.